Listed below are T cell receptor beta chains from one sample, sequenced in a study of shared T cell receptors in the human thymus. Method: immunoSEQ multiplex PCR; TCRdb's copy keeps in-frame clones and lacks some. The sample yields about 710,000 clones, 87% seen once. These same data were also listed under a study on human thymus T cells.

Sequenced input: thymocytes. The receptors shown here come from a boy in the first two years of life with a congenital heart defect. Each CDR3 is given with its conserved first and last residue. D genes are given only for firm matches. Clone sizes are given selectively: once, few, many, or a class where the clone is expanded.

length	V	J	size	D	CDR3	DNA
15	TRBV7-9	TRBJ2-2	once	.	CASSQRDFYTGELFF	TGTGCCAGCAGTCAACGGGACTTTTACACCGGGGAGCTGTTTTTT
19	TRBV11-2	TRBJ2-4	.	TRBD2	CASSGSQRGPLLAKNIQYF	TGTGCCAGCAGTGGTTCCCAGCGGGGACCGCTACTAGCCAAAAACATTCAGTACTTC
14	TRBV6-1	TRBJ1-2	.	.	CASRGGGSNYGYTF	TGTGCCAGCAGAGGTGGGGGGTCTAACTATGGCTACACCTTC
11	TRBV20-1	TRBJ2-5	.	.	CSAGRGETQYF	TGCAGTGCTGGTAGAGGAGAGACCCAGTACTTC
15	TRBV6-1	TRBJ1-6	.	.	CASSAGLSGNSPLHF	TGTGCCAGCAGTGCAGGGCTTTCCGGTAATTCACCCCTCCACTTT
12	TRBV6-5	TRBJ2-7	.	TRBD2	CASSNTSGEQYF	TGTGCCAGCAGTAATACTAGCGGCGAGCAGTACTTC
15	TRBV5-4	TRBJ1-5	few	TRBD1	CARRDRGGGNQPQHF	TGTGCCAGGAGGGACAGGGGAGGGGGAAATCAGCCCCAGCATTTT
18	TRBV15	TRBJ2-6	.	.	CATSRDTGLSSGANVLTF	TGTGCCACCAGCAGAGATACGGGACTGAGCTCTGGGGCCAACGTCCTGACTTTC
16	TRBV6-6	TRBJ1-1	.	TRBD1	CASSYSGWTGDPEAFF	TGTGCCAGCAGTTACTCGGGGTGGACAGGGGATCCTGAAGCTTTCTTT
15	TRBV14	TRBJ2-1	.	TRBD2	CASSQGTSGSNEQFF	TGTGCCAGCAGCCAAGGGACTAGCGGGAGTAATGAGCAGTTCTTC
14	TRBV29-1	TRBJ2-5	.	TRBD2	CSGGTSGGPETQYF	TGCAGCGGGGGGACTAGCGGGGGGCCAGAGACCCAGTACTTC
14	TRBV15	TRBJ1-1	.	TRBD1	CATSYDRVNTEAFF	TGTGCCACCAGCTATGACAGGGTCAACACTGAAGCTTTCTTT
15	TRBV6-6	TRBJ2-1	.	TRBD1	CASSPTGVTYNEQFF	TGTGCCAGCAGCCCGACAGGGGTAACCTACAATGAGCAGTTCTTC
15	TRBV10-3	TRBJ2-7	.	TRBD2	CAISPAGDDPYEQYF	TGTGCCATCAGCCCAGCGGGAGACGATCCCTACGAGCAGTACTTC
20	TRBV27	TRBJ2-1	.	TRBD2	CASSFKAGGVVGSRPYEQFF	TGTGCCAGCAGTTTTAAGGCGGGGGGGGTCGTTGGTTCCCGTCCCTATGAGCAGTTCTTC
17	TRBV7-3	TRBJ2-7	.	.	CASSFKVRRVEGQEQYF	TGTGCCAGCAGCTTCAAAGTCCGGAGGGTGGAGGGGCAAGAGCAGTACTTC
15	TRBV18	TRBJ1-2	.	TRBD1	CASSPVPGQASGYTF	TGTGCCAGCTCACCGGTGCCAGGACAGGCTAGTGGCTACACCTTC
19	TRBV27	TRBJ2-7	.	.	CASSAIRSRGGGSSYEQYF	TGTGCCAGCAGTGCTATACGGAGCAGGGGCGGCGGGAGTTCCTACGAGCAGTACTTC
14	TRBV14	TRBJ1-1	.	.	CASSQEVENTEAFF	TGTGCCAGCAGCCAAGAGGTAGAAAACACTGAAGCTTTCTTT
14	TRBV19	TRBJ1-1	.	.	CASSIYRMNTEAFF	TGTGCCAGTAGTATATACAGGATGAACACTGAAGCTTTCTTT
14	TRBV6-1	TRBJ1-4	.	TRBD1	CASRAGTGWKKLFF	TGTGCCAGCAGGGCCGGGACAGGGTGGAAGAAACTGTTTTTT
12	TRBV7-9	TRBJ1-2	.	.	CASSLAGGGYTF	TGTGCCAGCAGCTTAGCGGGAGGCGGCTACACCTTC
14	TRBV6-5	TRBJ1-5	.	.	CASSKRQGNQPQHF	TGTGCCAGCAGTAAACGCCAGGGGAATCAGCCCCAGCATTTT
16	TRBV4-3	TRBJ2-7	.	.	CASSQGAGSKFYEQYF	TGCGCCAGCAGCCAAGGGGCAGGGTCAAAGTTCTACGAGCAGTACTTC
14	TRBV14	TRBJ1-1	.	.	CASSPLGVSTEAFF	TGTGCCAGCAGCCCCCTCGGGGTTAGTACTGAAGCTTTCTTT
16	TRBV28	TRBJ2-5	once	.	CASSLYCRGSQETQYF	TGTGCCAGCAGTTTATACTGCCGGGGGTCCCAAGAGACCCAGTACTTC
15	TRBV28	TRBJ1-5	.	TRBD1	CASTLQGFSNQPQHF	TGTGCCAGCACTTTACAGGGGTTTAGCAATCAGCCCCAGCATTTT
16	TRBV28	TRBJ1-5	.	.	CASSRDGGREFRPQHF	TGTGCCAGCAGCAGAGACGGGGGGCGGGAATTTCGGCCCCAGCATTTT
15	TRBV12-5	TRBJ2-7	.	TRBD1	CASGLGRTGDYEQYF	TGTGCTAGTGGTTTGGGAAGGACAGGGGACTACGAGCAGTACTTC
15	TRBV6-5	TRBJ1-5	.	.	CASSYLRGGNQPQHF	TGTGCCAGCAGTTACTTAAGGGGCGGCAATCAGCCCCAGCATTTT
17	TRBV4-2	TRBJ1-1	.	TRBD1	CASNLRLTGGAIPEAFF	TGTGCCAGCAACCTCCGACTGACAGGGGGCGCGATACCTGAAGCTTTCTTT
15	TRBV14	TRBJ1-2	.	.	CASSPLPVGSYGYTF	TGTGCCAGCAGCCCCCTTCCGGTCGGGTCCTATGGCTACACCTTC
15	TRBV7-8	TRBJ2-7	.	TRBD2	CASSTGLAGGNEQYF	TGTGCCAGCAGCACAGGACTAGCGGGAGGGAACGAGCAGTACTTC
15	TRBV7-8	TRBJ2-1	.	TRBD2	CASSLKSGGRSEQFF	TGTGCCAGCAGCTTAAAAAGCGGGGGCCGATCTGAGCAGTTCTTC
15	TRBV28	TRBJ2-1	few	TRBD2	CASSAGLAAEDEQFF	TGTGCCAGCAGTGCAGGACTAGCAGCTGAGGATGAGCAGTTCTTC
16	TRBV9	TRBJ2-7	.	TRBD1	CASSVGRDRVLQEQYF	TGTGCCAGCAGCGTAGGTCGCGACAGGGTGCTTCAGGAGCAGTACTTC
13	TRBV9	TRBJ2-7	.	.	CASSAAGAYEQYF	TGTGCCAGCAGCGCGGCCGGGGCCTACGAGCAGTACTTC
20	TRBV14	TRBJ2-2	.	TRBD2	CASSQLRASGGGPNTGELFF	TGTGCCAGCAGCCAACTCAGGGCTAGCGGGGGGGGTCCCAACACCGGGGAGCTGTTTTTT
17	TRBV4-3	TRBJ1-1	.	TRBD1	CASSQDGPGQGSTEAFF	TGCGCCAGCAGCCAAGATGGACCGGGACAGGGGTCCACTGAAGCTTTCTTT
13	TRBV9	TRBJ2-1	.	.	CARVGGPGNEQFF	TGTGCCAGAGTGGGGGGGCCGGGGAATGAGCAGTTCTTC
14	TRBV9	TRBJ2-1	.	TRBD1	CASSVTGTDNEQFF	TGTGCCAGCAGCGTCACCGGGACAGACAATGAGCAGTTCTTC
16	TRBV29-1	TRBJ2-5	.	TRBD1	CSVEDRWGRGQETQYF	TGCAGCGTTGAAGATCGGTGGGGCAGGGGGCAAGAGACCCAGTACTTC
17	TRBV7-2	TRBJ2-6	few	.	CASSLEIYSSGANVLTF	TGTGCCAGCAGCTTAGAGATCTACAGCTCTGGGGCCAACGTCCTGACTTTC
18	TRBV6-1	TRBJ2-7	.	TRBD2	CASSEADQREYRSDEQYF	TGTGCCAGCAGTGAAGCTGATCAGCGGGAGTACCGCAGCGACGAGCAGTACTTC
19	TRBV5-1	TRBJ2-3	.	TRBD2	CASSLVVAGDSASTDTQYF	TGCGCCAGCAGCTTGGTTGTAGCGGGTGACTCTGCTAGCACAGATACGCAGTATTTT
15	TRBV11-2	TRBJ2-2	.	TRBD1	CASSFTGDSAGELFF	TGTGCCAGCAGCTTCACAGGGGATTCGGCCGGGGAGCTGTTTTTT
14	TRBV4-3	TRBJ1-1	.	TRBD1	CASSQRTGTTEAFF	TGCGCCAGCAGCCAGAGGACAGGGACCACTGAAGCTTTCTTT
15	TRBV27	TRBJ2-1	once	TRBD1	CASRRDRSSYNEQFF	TGTGCCAGCAGGAGGGACAGGAGCTCCTACAATGAGCAGTTCTTC
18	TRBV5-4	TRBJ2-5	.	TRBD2	CASSTGLAGKVGQETQYF	TGTGCCAGCAGCACGGGACTAGCGGGAAAGGTTGGGCAAGAGACCCAGTACTTC
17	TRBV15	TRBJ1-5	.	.	CATSRDGAGNSNQPQHF	TGTGCCACCAGCAGAGATGGAGCCGGAAATAGCAATCAGCCCCAGCATTTT
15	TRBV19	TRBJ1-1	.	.	CASMGGGLDDTEAFF	TGTGCCAGTATGGGGGGGGGCCTAGATGACACTGAAGCTTTCTTT
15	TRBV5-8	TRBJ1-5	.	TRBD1	CASSKKGDRDQPQHF	TGTGCCAGCAGCAAAAAGGGGGACAGGGATCAGCCCCAGCATTTT
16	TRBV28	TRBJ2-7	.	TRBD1	CASSPKGAPSSYEQYF	TGTGCCAGCAGTCCGAAGGGGGCGCCCAGCTCCTACGAGCAGTACTTC
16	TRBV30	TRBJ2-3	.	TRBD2	CAWSTGTSGSTDTQYF	TGTGCCTGGAGCACCGGGACTAGCGGGAGTACAGATACGCAGTATTTT
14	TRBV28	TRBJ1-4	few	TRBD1	CASSNGQGNEKLFF	TGTGCCAGCAGCAATGGACAGGGTAATGAAAAACTGTTTTTT